These T cell receptor beta chains were read from a single sample in a study of T-cell reconstitution after alpha-beta-depleted transplantation in children. TCRdb processed the PCR reads anew with MiXCR; each CDR3 protein has one entry. This table holds about a million distinct CDR3 sequences, around 30% found once. The source material was PBMCs, mostly from graft donor cells, sampled 360 days after TCRalphabeta/CD19-depleted stem cell transplant. These receptors were taken from a boy in the first two years of life who had a stem cell transplant for SCID, so the T cells may come from the graft donor. Both conserved end residues are part of each CDR3. The order of the fields is clone size, J gene, CDR3 length, D gene, V gene, CDR3 protein, CDR3 DNA. D genes are given only for firm matches. The listing skips clone size in some rows; elsewhere it reads once, few, many or a size class.

abundance: NA; j_gene: TRBJ2-1; len: 17; d_gene: NA; v_gene: TRBV7-2; CDR3aa: CASSLATEGVSYNEQFF; CDR3nt: TGTGCCAGCAGCTTAGCCACAGAAGGAGTGTCCTACAATGAGCAGTTCTTC
abundance: NA; j_gene: TRBJ1-4; len: 15; d_gene: TRBD1; v_gene: TRBV28; CDR3aa: CASSRLQGEREKLFF; CDR3nt: TGTGCCAGCAGCCGATTACAGGGGGAGAGGGAAAAACTGTTTTTT
abundance: few; j_gene: TRBJ2-7; len: 14; d_gene: TRBD1; v_gene: TRBV10-3; CDR3aa: CASRTGGNSYEQYF; CDR3nt: TGTGCCAGTCGGACAGGTGGGAACTCCTACGAGCAGTACTTC
abundance: few; j_gene: TRBJ1-1; len: 16; d_gene: TRBD1; v_gene: TRBV12-3/TRBV12-4; CDR3aa: CASSRPGQGAFTEAFF; CDR3nt: TGTGCCAGCAGCCGACCGGGACAGGGGGCATTTACTGAAGCTTTCTTT
abundance: few; j_gene: TRBJ2-1; len: 14; d_gene: TRBD2; v_gene: TRBV5-6; CDR3aa: CASSIAGGRLEQFF; CDR3nt: TGTGCCAGCAGCATAGCGGGGGGGCGTCTTGAGCAGTTCTTC
abundance: few; j_gene: TRBJ2-2; len: 15; d_gene: TRBD2; v_gene: TRBV9; CDR3aa: CASSVTSANTGELFF; CDR3nt: TGTGCCAGCAGCGTGACTAGCGCGAACACCGGGGAGCTGTTTTTT
abundance: NA; j_gene: TRBJ2-1; len: 16; d_gene: NA; v_gene: TRBV4-1; CDR3aa: CASSRPDGRPYNEQFF; CDR3nt: TGCGCCAGCAGCCGCCCGGACGGACGCCCCTACAATGAGCAGTTCTTC
abundance: NA; j_gene: TRBJ2-7; len: 13; d_gene: TRBD1; v_gene: TRBV7-9; CDR3aa: CASSSDRVVEQYF; CDR3nt: TGTGCCAGCAGCTCGGACAGGGTGGTCGAGCAGTACTTC
abundance: few; j_gene: TRBJ1-6; len: 15; d_gene: NA; v_gene: TRBV5-1; CDR3aa: CASIWTPGDPSPLHF; CDR3nt: TGCGCCAGCATTTGGACCCCAGGGGATCCTTCACCCCTCCACTTT
abundance: many; j_gene: TRBJ1-1; len: 11; d_gene: NA; v_gene: TRBV6-5; CDR3aa: CASRAADGAFF; CDR3nt: TGTGCCAGCAGGGCTGCAGACGGGGCTTTCTTT